The 6 T cell receptor beta chains below all came from one sample that was sequenced in a study of PD-1 blockade in classical Hodgkin lymphoma. Clones were read by immunoSEQ multiplex PCR, and TCRdb kept only the in-frame ones, dropping some. In the table there are tens of thousands of clones, approximately 78% of which are singletons. Documented time point: cycle 4 day 1 (C4D1), after less than 7 weeks of nivolumab. Every patient had relapsed following autologous stem cell transplantation, and cohorts differed in brentuximab vedotin exposure. This sample comprised peripheral blood mononuclear cells (PBMCs), obtained before the fourth cycle of nivolumab. These receptors came from a human donor with classical Hodgkin lymphoma.

The rearrangement links TRBV30 to TRBJ1-4; D is possibly TRBD1 (5 bases). This CDR3 contains 18 residues. Germline values: CDR1 GTSNPN, CDR2 SVGIG (reference sequence). The germline V and J ends were trimmed by 0 bases and 0 bases, with 17 bases remaining between them. In nucleotides, the CDR3 is TGTGCCTGGAGTGTACCGGGGGTCCGGGGCACAACTAATGAAAAACTGTTTTTT. It codes for CAWSVPGVRGTTNEKLFF.

As to this clone: The sample holds other DNA sequences that translate to the same CDR3. V is TRBV18 and J is TRBJ2-5; D may be TRBD2 (5 bases). The CDR3 loop spans 13 amino acids. Germline V lookup: CDR1 KGHSH, CDR2 LQKENI. The V end was cut by 2 bases, the J end by 3 bases, with 7 bases between. The CDR3 DNA follows: TGTGCCAGCTCACCAAGCGGAAAAGAGACCCAGTACTTC. Amino acids: CASSPSGKETQYF.

This chain connects TRBV19 to TRBJ1-1; D is perhaps TRBD1 (5 bases). V gave up 5 bases and J gave up 9 bases, with 22 bases separating them. This CDR3 comprises 15 residues. CDR1 is LNHDA, CDR2 SQIVND, per germline (reference sequence). The CDR3 region is CASSSGVWGSFKAFF. CDR3 bases: TGTGCCAGTAGTTCGGGTGTCTGGGGGTCTTTTAAAGCTTTCTTT.

J is TRBJ2-1 and V is TRBV30; 11 positions agree with TRBD1. V lost 1 base, J lost 3 bases, and 2 bases stayed unmatched. The CDR3 sequence is 15 residues long. The germline V gene has CDR1 GTSNPN and CDR2 SVGIG (reference sequence). For the CDR3, the DNA is TGTGCCTGGAGTGCGGGACAGGGGGGCTACAATGAGCAGTTCTTC. Its protein product is CAWSAGQGGYNEQFF. Full variable domain (outside the CDR3, taken from reference TRBV30 and TRBJ2-1): SQTIHQWPATLVQPVGSPLSLECTVEGTSNPNLYWYRQAAGRGLQLLFYSVGIGQISSEVPQNLSASRPQDRQFILSSKKLLLSDSGFYLCAWSAGQGGYNEQFFGPGTRLTVL.

The CDR3 here is CASSNLGLAGVYEQYF. The CDR3, as DNA: TGTGCCAGCAGTAACCTAGGACTAGCGGGAGTGTACGAGCAGTACTTC. The chain couples TRBV6-6 to TRBJ2-7, with 13 bases identical to TRBD2. The CDR3 extends over 16 amino acids. Germline V gene data show CDR1 as MNHNY and CDR2 as SVGAGI (reference sequence). The V segment lost 5 bases and the J segment 4 bases; nucleotides outside the gene matches: 8.

The chain recombines TRBV12-5 with TRBJ1-2, with D hard to call. The CDR3 spans 12 residues. The ends were cut back, 6 bases at V and 6 bases at J, with 11 bases in the middle. From germline, CDR1 is LGHNT and CDR2 FRNRAP. The CDR3, as DNA: TGTGCTAGTGGCAAGAACTTCGATGGCTACACCTTC. Encoded protein: CASGKNFDGYTF.